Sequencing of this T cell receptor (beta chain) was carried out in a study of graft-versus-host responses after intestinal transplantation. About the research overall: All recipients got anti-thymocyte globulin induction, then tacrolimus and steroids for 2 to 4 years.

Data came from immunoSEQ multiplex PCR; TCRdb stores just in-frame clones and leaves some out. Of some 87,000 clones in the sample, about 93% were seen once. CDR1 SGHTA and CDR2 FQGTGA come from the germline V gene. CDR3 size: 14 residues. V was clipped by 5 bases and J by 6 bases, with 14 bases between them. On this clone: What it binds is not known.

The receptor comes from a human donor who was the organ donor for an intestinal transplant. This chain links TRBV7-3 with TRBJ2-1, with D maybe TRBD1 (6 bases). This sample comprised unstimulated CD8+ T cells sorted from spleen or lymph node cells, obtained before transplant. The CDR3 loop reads CASSPQGTSNEQFF. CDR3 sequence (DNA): TGTGCCAGCAGCCCCCAGGGGACCTCCAATGAGCAGTTCTTC.